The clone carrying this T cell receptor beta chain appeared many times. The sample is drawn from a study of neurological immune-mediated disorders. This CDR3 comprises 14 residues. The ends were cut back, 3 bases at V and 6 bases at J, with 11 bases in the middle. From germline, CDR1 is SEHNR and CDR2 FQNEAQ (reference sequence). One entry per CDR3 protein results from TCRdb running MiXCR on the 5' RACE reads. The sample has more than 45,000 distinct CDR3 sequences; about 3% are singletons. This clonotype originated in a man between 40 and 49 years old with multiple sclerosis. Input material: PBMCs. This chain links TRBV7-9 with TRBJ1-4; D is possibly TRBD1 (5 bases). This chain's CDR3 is CASSLERGDEKLFF. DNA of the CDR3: TGTGCCAGCAGCTTGGAAAGAGGGGATGAAAAACTGTTTTTT.